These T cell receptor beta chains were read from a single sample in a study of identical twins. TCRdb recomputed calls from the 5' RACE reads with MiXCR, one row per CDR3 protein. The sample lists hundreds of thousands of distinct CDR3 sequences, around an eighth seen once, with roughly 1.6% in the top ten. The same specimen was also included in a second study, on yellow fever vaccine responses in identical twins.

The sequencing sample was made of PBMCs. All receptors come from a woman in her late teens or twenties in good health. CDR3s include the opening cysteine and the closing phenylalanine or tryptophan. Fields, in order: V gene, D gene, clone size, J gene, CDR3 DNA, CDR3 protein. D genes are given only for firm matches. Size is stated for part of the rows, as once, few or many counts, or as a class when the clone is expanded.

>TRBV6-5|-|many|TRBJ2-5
TGTGCCAGCAGTTACTCGGGCAGAAACCAAGAGACCCAGTACTTC
CASSYSGRNQETQYF
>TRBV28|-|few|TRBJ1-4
TGTGCCAGCAGTTTTTTTGAAAAACTGTTTTTT
CASSFFEKLFF
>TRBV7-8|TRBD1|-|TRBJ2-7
TGTGCCAGCAGCTTCCGGGACAGGGGATCAGGTCCCTACGAGCAGTACTTC
CASSFRDRGSGPYEQYF
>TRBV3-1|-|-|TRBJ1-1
TGTGCCAGCAGCCAAGGGGGCGAAGCCACTGAAGCTTTCTTT
CASSQGGEATEAFF
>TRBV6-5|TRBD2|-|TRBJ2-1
TGTGCCAGCAGTTACATAGCGGGAGGTGACAATGAGCAGTTCTTC
CASSYIAGGDNEQFF
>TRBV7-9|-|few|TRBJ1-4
TGTGCCAGCAGCCCCGGCCGAGCAACTAATGAAAAACTGTTTTTT
CASSPGRATNEKLFF
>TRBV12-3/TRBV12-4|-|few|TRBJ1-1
TGTGCCAGCAGGGGACGGACAAGAAACACTGAAGCTTTCTTT
CASRGRTRNTEAFF
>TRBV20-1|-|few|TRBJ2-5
TGCAGTGCTAGAGCCCCCGGCAGGGTTGAGACCCAGTACTTC
CSARAPGRVETQYF
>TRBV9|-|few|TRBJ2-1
TGTGCCAGCAGCGTAGGTAGTTCTTTTTACAATGAGCAGTTCTTC
CASSVGSSFYNEQFF
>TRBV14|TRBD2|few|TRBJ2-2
TGTGCCAGCAGCCGCGGACTAGCGGGGGCGCAGACCGGGGAGCTGTTTTTT
CASSRGLAGAQTGELFF
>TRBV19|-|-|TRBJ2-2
TGTGCCAGTAGTATAGACCGGACGCGTACCGGGGAGCTGTTTTTT
CASSIDRTRTGELFF
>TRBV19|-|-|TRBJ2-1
TGTGCCAGTAGTATAGATGAAGGGGCGCTAGACAATGAGCAGTTCTTC
CASSIDEGALDNEQFF
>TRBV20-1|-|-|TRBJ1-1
TGCAGTGCTAGGTCGGACAGCCAGAACACTGAAGCTTTCTTT
CSARSDSQNTEAFF
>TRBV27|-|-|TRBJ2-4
TGTGCCAGCCGAAGAGAGGGGGGGGCTGTCAAAAACATTCAGTACTTC
CASRREGGAVKNIQYF
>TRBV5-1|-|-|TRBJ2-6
TGCGCCAGCAGCTTGGCTTGGGGTCGCTCTTCTGGGGCCAACGTCCTGACTTTC
CASSLAWGRSSGANVLTF
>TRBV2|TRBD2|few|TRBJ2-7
TGTGCCAGCAGTGAAAGGAAGTCTAGCGGGAGGTCCTACGAGCAGTACTTC
CASSERKSSGRSYEQYF
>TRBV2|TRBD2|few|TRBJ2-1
TGTGCCAGCAGGGGGACTAGCGGACTCAATGAGCAGTTCTTC
CASRGTSGLNEQFF
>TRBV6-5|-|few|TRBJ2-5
TGTGCCAGCAGTTACGGGATAGCGACAGTGGAGACCCAGTACTTC
CASSYGIATVETQYF
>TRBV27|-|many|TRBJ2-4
TGTGCCAGCAGCCTCGGGACCAAAAACATTCAGTACTTC
CASSLGTKNIQYF
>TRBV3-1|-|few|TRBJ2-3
TGTGCCAGCAGCCAAAAGGAGCTAGGGCAGGCAGATACGCAGTATTTT
CASSQKELGQADTQYF
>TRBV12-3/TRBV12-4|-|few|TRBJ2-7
TGTGCCAGCAGCCGACATGACTACGAGCAGTACTTC
CASSRHDYEQYF
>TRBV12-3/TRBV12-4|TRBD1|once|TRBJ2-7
TGTGCCAGCAGCCCGACGGGACAGGACTACGAGCAGTACTTC
CASSPTGQDYEQYF
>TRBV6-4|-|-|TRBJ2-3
TGTGCCAGCAGTGACGGGGGAGTTGATACGCAGTATTTT
CASSDGGVDTQYF
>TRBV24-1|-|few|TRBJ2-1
TGTGCCACCAGTGATGCGGCTATAGCGGAGGGATACAATGAGCAGTTCTTC
CATSDAAIAEGYNEQFF
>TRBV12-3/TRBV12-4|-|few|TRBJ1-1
TGTGCCAGCAGTCCAACATACAGGGAAGGTGAAGCTTTCTTT
CASSPTYREGEAFF
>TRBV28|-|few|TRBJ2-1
TGTGCCAGCAGGCCGGGTCTTCGGTACAATGAGCAGTTCTTC
CASRPGLRYNEQFF